This T cell receptor (beta chain) is drawn from a study of T cells in Graves' hyperthyroidism and ophthalmopathy. Overall study findings and caveats: Clonotypes that were expanded in thyroid above 0.001 mostly appeared in blood too.

Lactation, pregnancy, other autoimmune disease or uncontrolled infection led to exclusion of patients. The authors took PBMCs from over 8.5 ml fresh peripheral blood. Worth noting for this clonotype: Its antigen remains unknown.

The CDR3 consists of 12 residues. The V gene's germline CDR1 is MDHEN and CDR2 SYDVKM. Trimming shortened V by 11 bases and J by 4 bases, and 12 bases separated the two germline ends. Amplification of TCR beta CDR3 regions was performed using RNA transcripts as template. The TCR CDR3 first-round RT-PCR relied on the HTBI primer set. In TCRdb, the multiplex PCR reads were re-called with MiXCR into one record per CDR3 protein. Found here are around 250,000 distinct CDR3 sequences, 24% of them singletons; the top ten hold roughly a third. This chain joins TRBV28 and TRBJ1-5; D uncertain. Sequenced material: blood. This receptor was identified in a woman in her 40s with Graves' ophthalmopathy. In DNA form, the CDR3 reads TGTGCCTCCCTGGACGAGAATCAGCCCCAGCATTTT. Residues: CASLDENQPQHF.